This entry features one TCR beta chain sequence. This entry is derived from a study of blood T cell repertoires in COVID-19. V lost 2 bases and J lost 3, with 11 bases in between. The CDR3 sequence is 14 residues long. Germline values: CDR1 SGHRS, CDR2 YFSETQ. TCRdb's table, derived via immunoSEQ multiplex PCR, lists solely in-frame clones and lacks some. The sample lists roughly 63,000 clones; 79% were seen once. V gene TRBV5-1 combines with J gene TRBJ2-5, with D possibly being TRBD1 (6 bases). Sequenced: peripheral blood. The receptor's source is a human donor in a cohort sampled during active COVID-19. The CDR3 DNA reads as TGCGCCAGCAGCTTTAACAGGGCGAAAGAGACCCAGTACTTC. It yields the protein CASSFNRAKETQYF.